One and the same sample provided the 6 T cell receptor beta chains below, sequenced in a study of cytomegalovirus exposure and HLA in healthy donors. The PCR ran on 60 Vbeta and 13 Jbeta primers. Only in-frame clones appear in the TCRdb table, and some are missing; sequencing was by immunoSEQ multiplex PCR. The sample includes approximately 110,000 clones, around four fifths of them seen just once. Sequenced: PBMCs. Receptors originate from a woman in her thirties or forties in good health and CMV-seronegative.

This clone came up once. This chain connects TRBV28 to TRBJ1-5; D perhaps matches TRBD1 (5 bases). CDR1 is MDHEN, CDR2 SYDVKM, per germline. CDR3 length: 12 residues. V was clipped by 3 bases and J by 7 bases, with 7 bases between them. The CDR3 reads CASSFGGQPQHF. The DNA of the CDR3 is TGTGCCAGCAGTTTTGGGGGGCAGCCCCAGCATTTT.

The CDR3 region is CASSEGGTGTEAFF. The CDR3 nucleotides are TGCGCCAGCAGCGAAGGGGGCACGGGCACTGAAGCTTTCTTT. This sequence joins TRBV5-1 and TRBJ1-1, with 7 bases matching TRBD1. The CDR3 contains 14 residues. CDR1 and CDR2 from the germline V gene are SGHRS and YFSETQ. The V gene end was trimmed by 4 bases and the J gene end by 4 bases; junction bases not matched to a gene: 7.

The DNA for the CDR3 is TGTGCCAGCAGCCGCGGGACGGCGAAAAGGAACACTGAAGCTTTCTTT. Translated, it gives CASSRGTAKRNTEAFF. V is TRBV5-4 and J is TRBJ1-1; TRBD1 might be the D (5 bases). Germline CDR1 reads SGHNT; CDR2 reads YYREEE (reference sequence). There are 16 residues in the CDR3. V was clipped by 4 bases and J by 1 base, with 17 bases between them.

The V call is TRBV7-2, the J call TRBJ2-3; 12 bases are shared with TRBD2. The germline V gene has CDR1 SGHTA and CDR2 FQGNSA. The J segment lost 2 bases and the V segment lost 5 bases, leaving 11 bases of the junction unmatched. This CDR3 region has 18 residues. This CDR3 is CASSRHLLAGGNTDTQYF. CDR3 bases: TGTGCCAGCAGCCGACATCTGCTAGCGGGGGGGAACACAGATACGCAGTATTTT. Filled out from reference TRBV7-2 and TRBJ2-3, the complete variable domain reads GAGVSQSPSNKVTEKGKDVELRCDPISGHTALYWYRQSLGQGLEFLIYFQGNSAPDKSGLPSDRFSAERTGGSVSTLTIQRTQQEDSAVYLCASSRHLLAGGNTDTQYFGPGTRLTVL.

This chain joins TRBV7-2 and TRBJ2-5; TRBD1 matches at 7 bases. This CDR3 has 13 amino acids. J lost 5 bases, V lost 1 base, and 1 base had no gene match. Germline lookup yields CDR1 SGHTA and CDR2 FQGNSA. The CDR3 loop reads CASSLDRGETQYF. Here the CDR3 DNA reads TGTGCCAGCAGCTTAGACAGGGGTGAGACCCAGTACTTC.

V is TRBV27 and J is TRBJ2-5, with a possible D match to TRBD1 (6 bases). The germline CDR1 and CDR2 sequences are MNHEY and SMNVEV (reference sequence). The CDR3 extends over 15 amino acids. Trimming removed 3 bases at V and 1 base at J, with 12 bases between. The CDR3 coding sequence is TGTGCCAGCAGTTTTAAAGGGGGACGCCAAGAGACCCAGTACTTC. This sequence encodes CASSFKGGRQETQYF.